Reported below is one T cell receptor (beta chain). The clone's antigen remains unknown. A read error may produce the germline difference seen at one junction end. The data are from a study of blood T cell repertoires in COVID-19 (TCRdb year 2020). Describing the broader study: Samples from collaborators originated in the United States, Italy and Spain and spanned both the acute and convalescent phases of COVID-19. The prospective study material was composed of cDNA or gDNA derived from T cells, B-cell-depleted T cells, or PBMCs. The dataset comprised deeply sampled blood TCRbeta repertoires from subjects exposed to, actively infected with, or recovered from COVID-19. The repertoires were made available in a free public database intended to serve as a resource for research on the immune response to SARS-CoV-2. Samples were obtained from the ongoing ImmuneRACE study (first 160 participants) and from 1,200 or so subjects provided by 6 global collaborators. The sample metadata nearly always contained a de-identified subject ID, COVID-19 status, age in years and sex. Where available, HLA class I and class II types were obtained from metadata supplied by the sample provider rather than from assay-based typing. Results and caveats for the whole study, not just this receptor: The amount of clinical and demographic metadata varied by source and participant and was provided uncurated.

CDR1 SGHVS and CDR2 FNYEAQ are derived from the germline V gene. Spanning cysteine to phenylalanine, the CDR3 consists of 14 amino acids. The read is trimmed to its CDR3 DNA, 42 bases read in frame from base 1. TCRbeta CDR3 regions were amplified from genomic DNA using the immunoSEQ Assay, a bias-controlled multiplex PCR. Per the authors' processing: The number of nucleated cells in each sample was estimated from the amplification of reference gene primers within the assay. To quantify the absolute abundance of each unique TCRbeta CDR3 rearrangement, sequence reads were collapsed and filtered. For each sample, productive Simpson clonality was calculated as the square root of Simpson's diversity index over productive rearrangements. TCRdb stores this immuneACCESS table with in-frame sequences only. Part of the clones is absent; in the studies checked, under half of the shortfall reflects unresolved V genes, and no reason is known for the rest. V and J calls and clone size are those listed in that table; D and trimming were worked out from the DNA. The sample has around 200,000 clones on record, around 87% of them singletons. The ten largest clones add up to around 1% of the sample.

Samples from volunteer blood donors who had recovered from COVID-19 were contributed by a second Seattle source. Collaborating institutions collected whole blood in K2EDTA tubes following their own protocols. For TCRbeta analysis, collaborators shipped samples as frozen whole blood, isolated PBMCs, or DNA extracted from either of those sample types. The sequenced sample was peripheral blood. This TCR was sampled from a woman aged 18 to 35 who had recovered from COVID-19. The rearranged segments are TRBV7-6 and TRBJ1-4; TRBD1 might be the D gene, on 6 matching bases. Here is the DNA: TGTGCCAGCAGTTTAGGGGGAGTAGGGGAAAAACTGTTTTTT. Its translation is CASSLGGVGEKLFF.